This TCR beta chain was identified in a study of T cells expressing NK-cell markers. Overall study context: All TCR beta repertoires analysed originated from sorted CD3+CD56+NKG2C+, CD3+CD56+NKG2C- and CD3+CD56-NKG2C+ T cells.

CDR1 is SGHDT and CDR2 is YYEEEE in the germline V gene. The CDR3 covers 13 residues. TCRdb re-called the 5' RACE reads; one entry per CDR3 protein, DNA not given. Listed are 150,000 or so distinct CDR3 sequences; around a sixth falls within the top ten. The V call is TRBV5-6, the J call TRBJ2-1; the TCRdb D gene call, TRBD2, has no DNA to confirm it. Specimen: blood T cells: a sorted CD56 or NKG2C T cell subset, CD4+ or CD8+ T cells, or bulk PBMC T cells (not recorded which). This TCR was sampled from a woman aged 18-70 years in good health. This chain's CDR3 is CASSLFAAGEQFF.